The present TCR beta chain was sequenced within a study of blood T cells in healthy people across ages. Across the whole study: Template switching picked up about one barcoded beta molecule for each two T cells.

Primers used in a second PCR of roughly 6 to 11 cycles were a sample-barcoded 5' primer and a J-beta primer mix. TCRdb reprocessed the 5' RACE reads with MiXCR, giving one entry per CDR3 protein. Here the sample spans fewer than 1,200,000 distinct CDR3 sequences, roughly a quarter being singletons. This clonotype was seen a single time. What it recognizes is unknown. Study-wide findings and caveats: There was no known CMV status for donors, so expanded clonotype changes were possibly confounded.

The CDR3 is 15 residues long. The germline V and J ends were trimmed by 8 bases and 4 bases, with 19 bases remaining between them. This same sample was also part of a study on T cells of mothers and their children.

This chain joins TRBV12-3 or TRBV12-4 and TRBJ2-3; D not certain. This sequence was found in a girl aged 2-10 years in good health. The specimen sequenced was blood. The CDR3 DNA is TGTGCCAGCGGATACACCAGAGGCTCCCCAGATACGCAGTATTTT. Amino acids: CASGYTRGSPDTQYF.